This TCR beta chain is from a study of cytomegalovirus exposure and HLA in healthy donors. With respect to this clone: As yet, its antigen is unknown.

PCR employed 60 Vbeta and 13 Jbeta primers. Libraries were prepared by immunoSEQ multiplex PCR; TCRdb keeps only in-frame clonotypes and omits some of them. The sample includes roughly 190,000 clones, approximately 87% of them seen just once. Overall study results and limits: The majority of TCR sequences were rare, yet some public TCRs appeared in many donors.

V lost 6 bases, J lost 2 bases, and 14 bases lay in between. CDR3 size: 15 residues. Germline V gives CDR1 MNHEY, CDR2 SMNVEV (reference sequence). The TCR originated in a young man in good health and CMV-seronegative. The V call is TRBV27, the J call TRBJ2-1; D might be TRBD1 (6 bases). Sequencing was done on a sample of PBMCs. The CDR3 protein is CASSSRQVTYNEQFF. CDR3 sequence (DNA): TGTGCCAGCAGCTCTCGACAGGTTACCTACAATGAGCAGTTCTTC.